Below, one TCR beta chain is given with its context. No antigen is known for it. This CDR3 is 18 amino acids long. J gave up 0 bases and V 1 base, and 4 bases lay outside the gene matches. CDR1 LGHNA and CDR2 YNFKEQ come from the germline V gene. Hyperthyroidism had been newly diagnosed in patients aged 18 to 65, and its duration was under 2 months. Fresh peripheral blood, around 9.2 ml of it, supplied the PBMCs. The sample belongs to a study of T cells in Graves' hyperthyroidism and ophthalmopathy. Amplified regions were TCR beta CDR3 sequences from RNA transcripts. In the first-round RT-PCR of the TCR CDR3, the HTBI primer set was used. TCRdb reprocessed the multiplex PCR reads with MiXCR, giving one entry per CDR3 protein. This repertoire shows about 710,000 distinct CDR3 sequences, around 15% found once; its top ten account for around 8.1%. Notes on the study in general: The majority of expanded thyroid clonotypes above 0.001 also appeared in blood. It was a median about 7.1 months before onset that the model predicted ophthalmopathy.

This sequence originates from a young man with Graves' hyperthyroidism. Specimen: blood. This rearrangement joins TRBV4-2 to TRBJ2-6, with TRBD1 matching 9 bases. The CDR3 sequence: CASSQGQGGYSGANVLTF. The CDR3, as DNA: TGTGCCAGCAGCCAAGGACAGGGGGGTTACTCTGGGGCCAACGTCCTGACTTTC.